This TCR beta chain was obtained from a study of T cell responses to AZD1222 COVID-19 vaccine (TCRdb year 2021). Study-level background: AZD1222 recipients whose second dose came at about 4 weeks and those whose second dose came at about 12 weeks were combined into one group, since spike-specific TCR depth and breadth did not differ between the two schedules. TCR sequencing was performed for over 230 trial participants, of whom roughly 200 were given two doses of AZD1222 and about 25 were given two doses of MenACWY control vaccine. Enrollment into the trials was organized by age into subgroups of 18-55, 56-69 and 70-plus years, and those subgroups contained 148, 28 and 57 TCR-sequenced participants, respectively. On the study overall, not on this receptor specifically: Spike-specific TCR breadth and depth rose significantly after two AZD1222 doses compared with day 0 and with MenACWY recipients. Because no day 14 peak-response samples were available, the repertoires could be characterized only after the peak T cell response. CD4 TCRs associated with the vaccine covered the entire spike protein, and the dominant responses were in regions 160-218 and 743-854. Most participants were white British and females outnumbered males, and the authors suggested that clonal diversity may have been underestimated. Only a handful of AZD1222 recipients were SARS-CoV-2 seropositive at baseline, limiting conclusions about previously exposed vaccinees. Reportedly, almost half of the unique spike-specific TCRs recognized epitopes lying outside the regions that are mutated in the B.1.351 and B.1.1.7 variants. The 56-69-year group was small, and its depth increase did not reach significance, likely because of low power.

Concerning this clone itself: The specificity of this receptor is unknown. Nothing much larger sits one base from this clone, and base qualities are not available.

The CDR3 regions of human TCRbeta chains were analyzed by immunosequencing. Under the source paper's analysis protocol: Repertoire TCRs were matched against a reference library of SARS-CoV-2-specific TCRs generated with the MIRA antigen-specificity platform. Breadth meant the fraction of unique TCRs that were SARS-CoV-2-associated, whereas depth meant the fraction of total T cells that were SARS-CoV-2-associated. Using the MIRA data, each spike-specific TCR was assigned both to the spike region to which the TCR was reactive and to a CD4 or CD8 class. Log10-transformed breadth and depth values were compared by one-way ANOVA with Sidak's multiple comparisons tests. The immuneACCESS repertoire file appears here via TCRdb, limited to in-frame rearrangements. These files lack a portion of the clones; in checked studies, under half of the deficit traces to unresolved V genes, and the cause of the others is not known. Clone size and V and J calls were adopted from that table, with D and trimming inferred from the DNA. This sample comprises 110,000 to 150,000 clones, around 92% of them detected only once. The ten largest clones take up 2.9% of the sample.

Based on the germline V gene (reference sequence), the CDR1 and CDR2 sequences are LNHNV and YYDKDF. The junction carries 9 bases between V and J, which are trimmed by 8 bases and 0 bases respectively. Inclusive of the bounding cysteine and phenylalanine, the CDR3 is 13 residues long. Of the read, only the CDR3 DNA is kept; its 39 bases are in frame from base 1. The sample's time point label is to be understood as: baseline before first vaccination. Vaccinee samples were obtained from the UK trials COV001 and COV002, which included a single-blind randomized controlled phase 2/3 trial of AZD1222 (ChAdOx1 nCoV-19) in healthy adults. For TCRbeta chain sequencing, PBMC samples were collected from trial participants at day 0 and at day 28 after the second dose.

The TCR was taken from an adult in good health. The specimen comprised peripheral blood, sampled on day 0 of AZD1222 vaccination. The chain was built from TRBV15 and TRBJ2-3, with the D gene not clear enough to name. The nucleotide sequence reads TGTGCCACCGCAGTCGCTAGCACAGATACGCAGTATTTT. Its protein product is CATAVASTDTQYF.